The 17 T cell receptor beta chains presented below share a single source sample, sequenced in a study of OX40 agonist ivuxolimab in advanced cancers. The protocol was immunoSEQ multiplex PCR, while the TCRdb copy is restricted to in-frame clones and leaves out a portion. This sample carries roughly 35,000 clones, roughly 78% of them seen once, and the ten largest clones take around 2%. The sample consisted of CD4+ or CD8+ T cells sorted from blood, taken in a trial of the OX40 agonist ivuxolimab. Source of these receptors: an adult with an advanced solid tumor such as melanoma, head and neck, liver or kidney cancer.

The chain carries TRBV28 and TRBJ1-2, with TRBD1 as a possible D gene (5 bases). The CDR3 is 16 amino acids. CDR1 is MDHEN and CDR2 is SYDVKM in the germline V gene. V was shortened by 8 bases and J by 0 bases, with 19 bases between the two germline ends. The CDR3 nucleotides are TGTGCCAGCGTAGGGAGGGATCTAGGGGCTAACTATGGCTACACCTTC. Protein product: CASVGRDLGANYGYTF.

This sequence joins TRBV19 and TRBJ1-1, with D possibly being TRBD1 (6 bases). V was shortened by 2 bases and J by 4 bases, with 11 bases between the two germline ends. Germline CDR1 LNHDA, CDR2 SQIVND (reference sequence). CDR3 length: 14 residues. CDR3 loop: CASSIRGGGTEAFF. The CDR3, as DNA: TGTGCCAGTAGTATACGAGGAGGGGGCACTGAAGCTTTCTTT.

The CDR3 loop reads CASSLTRGYEQYF. Written as DNA, the CDR3 is TGTGCCAGTAGTCTCACACGGGGCTACGAGCAGTACTTC. V and J are TRBV19 and TRBJ2-7, with a tentative D call TRBD2 (5 bases). Trimming cost V 5 bases and J 3 bases, with 11 bases left between them. The CDR3 sequence is 13 residues long. Germline values: CDR1 LNHDA, CDR2 SQIVND (reference sequence).

This clone was detected only a few times. J is TRBJ1-2 and V is TRBV6-1; D gene uncertain. The V gene's germline CDR1 is MNHNS and CDR2 SASEGT. CDR3 length: 10 residues. The CDR3 is CALGEYGYTF. The CDR3, as DNA: TGTGCTCTGGGAGAGTATGGCTACACCTTC.

Written as DNA, the CDR3 is TGTGCCAGTAGTAGCCTTTATGAGCAGTTCTTC. It specifies CASSSLYEQFF. The V gene is TRBV19, the J gene TRBJ2-1; no definite D call. The V end lost 4 bases, the J end lost 8 bases, and 6 bases lay between the germline ends. The V gene's germline CDR1 is LNHDA and CDR2 SQIVND (reference sequence). CDR3 size: 11 residues.

V gene TRBV11-2 combines with J gene TRBJ1-6; 7 positions agree with TRBD1. The CDR3 is made up of 14 amino acids. The germline CDR1 and CDR2 sequences are SGHAT and FQNNGV. Trimming cost V 6 bases and J 7 bases; bases outside gene matches: 6. The CDR3 DNA is TGTGCCAGCAGGGGGGGGACAGAAAATTCACCCCTCCACTTT. Translating gives CASRGGTENSPLHF.

This sequence joins TRBV21-1 and TRBJ2-7; TRBD2 is taken as the D call from the table, unchecked against the DNA. TRBV21-1 is annotated as a pseudogene. The CDR3 extends over 14 amino acids. CDR3 in amino acids: CASSLTSALYEQYF. CDR3 bases: TGTGCCAGCAGCCTGACTAGCGCCTTATACGAGCAGTACTTC.

CDR3 coding DNA: TGTGCCAGTAGTGCTACGGGACTCCTCACCGGGGAGCTGTTTTTT. It yields the protein CASSATGLLTGELFF. The rearrangement links TRBV19 to TRBJ2-2; maybe TRBD2 (6 bases). V lost 5 bases, J lost 4 bases, and 14 bases lay in between. The germline CDR1 and CDR2 sequences are LNHDA and SQIVND (reference sequence). The CDR3 is made up of 15 amino acids. Filled out from reference TRBV19 and TRBJ2-2, the complete variable domain reads DGGITQSPKYLFRKEGQNVTLSCEQNLNHDAMYWYRQDPGQGLRLIYYSQIVNDFQKGDIAEGYSVSREKKESFPLTVTSAQKNPTAFYLCASSATGLLTGELFFGEGSRLTVL.

This chain links TRBV5-8 with TRBJ2-1; D ambiguous. Germline V gene sequence: CDR1 SGHTS, CDR2 YDEGEE. V was trimmed by 4 bases and J by 7 bases, leaving 12 bases between them. CDR3 size: 13 residues. CDR3 nucleotide sequence: TGTGCCAGCAGCAGGACCTTTTGGAATGAGCAGTTCTTC. Protein product: CASSRTFWNEQFF.

There are a few counts of this clone. The chain combines TRBV4-1 with TRBJ1-1; D possibly corresponds to TRBD1 (6 bases). Germline-derived CDR1 and CDR2 are MGHRA and YSYEKL. This CDR3 region has 13 residues. Between the trimmed V and J ends, which lost 4 bases and 3 bases, there was a span of 9 bases. The CDR3 nucleotides read TGCGCCAGCAGCCTTCACAGGGACACTGAAGCTTTCTTT. Encoded protein: CASSLHRDTEAFF.

The chain combines TRBV5-6 with TRBJ2-2; TRBD2 matches at 9 bases. Germline assignment: CDR1 SGHDT and CDR2 YYEEEE. With V trimmed by 3 bases and J by 2 bases, 5 bases remained unmatched. This CDR3 comprises 16 residues. CDR3: CASSSAGGPNTGELFF. Written as DNA, the CDR3 is TGTGCCAGCAGCTCGGCGGGGGGGCCTAACACCGGGGAGCTGTTTTTT.

The rearrangement joins TRBV28 to TRBJ1-6; 9 bases line up with TRBD1. The CDR3 runs 15 residues. V was clipped by 4 bases and J by 8 bases; unmatched bases: 6. Germline lookup yields CDR1 MDHEN and CDR2 SYDVKM. For the CDR3, the DNA is TGTGCCAGCAGTTCAATACAGGGGGCTCATTCACCCCTCCACTTT. Amino acids: CASSSIQGAHSPLHF.

V usage is TRBV7-2 and J usage is TRBJ2-3; D remains unclear. CDR1 and CDR2 from the germline V gene are SGHTA and FQGNSA. This CDR3 has 15 amino acids. Trimming left V 1 base short and J 2 bases short, with 10 bases between. The CDR3 DNA reads TGTGCCAGCAGCTTAGGGCTGATATCCACAGATACGCAGTATTTT. Its translation: CASSLGLISTDTQYF.

The J gene is TRBJ2-1, the V gene TRBV18, with D unresolved. CDR1 and CDR2 from the germline V gene are KGHSH and LQKENI. V was trimmed by 2 bases and J by 3 bases, leaving 5 bases between them. The CDR3 totals 13 residues. The CDR3 bases are TGTGCCAGCTCACCAGAGATCTACAATGAGCAGTTCTTC. Protein sequence: CASSPEIYNEQFF.

J is TRBJ1-3 and V is TRBV15, with D uncertain. V was shortened by 5 bases and J by 4 bases, with 9 bases between the two germline ends. The CDR3 spans 13 residues. Germline V gives CDR1 LNHNV, CDR2 YYDKDF (reference sequence). The CDR3 DNA is TGTGCCACCAGCGGACCCGGGGGAAACACCATATATTTT. Its protein product is CATSGPGGNTIYF. Based on the CDR3 plus reference TRBV15 and TRBJ1-3, the full variable domain is DAMVIQNPRYQVTQFGKPVTLSCSQTLNHNVMYWYQQKSSQAPKLLFHYYDKDFNNEADTPDNFQSRRPNTSFCFLDIRSPGLGDTAMYLCATSGPGGNTIYFGEGSWLTVV.

V is TRBV6-5 and J is TRBJ2-7, with D possibly being TRBD2 (6 bases). V shed 2 bases and J shed 2 bases, with 7 bases lying between them. Germline values: CDR1 MNHEY, CDR2 SVGAGI. CDR3 length equals 13 residues. The CDR3 region is CASSYRTTYEQYF. The CDR3 region has the DNA TGTGCCAGCAGTTACCGGACTACCTACGAGCAGTACTTC.

In this sample, this clone turned up a few times. The chain recombines TRBV28 with TRBJ2-1; D tentatively fits TRBD1 or TRBD2 (6 bases each). With 5 bases removed from V and 9 bases from J, the gap between germline ends came to 17 bases. This CDR3 contains 14 residues. Germline V lookup: CDR1 MDHEN, CDR2 SYDVKM. The CDR3: CASSIGFGGGEQFF. In DNA, the CDR3 is TGTGCCAGCAGTATCGGATTCGGGGGCGGTGAGCAGTTCTTC.